This record covers a single T cell receptor beta chain. This clone has just one count. The antigen this receptor binds is unknown. No base qualities exist here, and no much larger clone lies one base off it. The data belong to a study of OX40 agonist ivuxolimab in advanced cancers. About the full investigation: Ivuxolimab, which targeted the costimulatory receptor OX40 (CD134), was an agonistic, fully human IgG2 monoclonal antibody. Of the roughly 51 patients in dose escalation, 19 had hepatocellular carcinoma, some 15 had melanoma, 9 had renal cell carcinoma and 9 had head and neck cancer. Prior anti-PD-1, anti-PD-L1 or anti-CTLA-4 therapy was permitted, and 30% to 45% of dose-escalation patients had received checkpoint inhibitors. A male proportion of roughly 85% and a mean age of about 60 years, ranging from roughly 23 to 90, were recorded for the dose-escalation cohort. Three dose-escalation patients achieved partial responses, one with hepatocellular carcinoma and two with cutaneous melanoma. Intravenous ivuxolimab was administered to patients every 2 weeks at six dose levels: 0.01, 0.1, 0.3, 1.5, 3 and 10 mg/kg. The paper covers the monotherapy dose-escalation part of the phase I ivuxolimab trial, which included N ≈ 50 patients. The point of sequencing TCRbeta in the periphery was to test whether ivuxolimab changed TCR sequence diversity and drove clonal T-cell expansion.

From its cysteine to its phenylalanine, the CDR3 spans 15 amino acids. Only the CDR3 region is kept as DNA, spanning 45 bases read in frame from base 1. According to the germline V gene, CDR1 reads LGHNA and CDR2 reads YNFKEQ. Clipping removes 3 bases from V and 7 bases from J, with 11 as the unmatched junction base count. Patients with autoimmune disease history or receiving systemic immunosuppression were excluded from the trial. Peripheral blood for TCR sequencing was drawn from every dose cohort at baseline, at cycle 4 day 1 and at cycle 7 day 1. The samples were taken from a phase I, first-in-human, multicenter, open-label dose-escalation trial of ivuxolimab. The trial enrolled adults with locally advanced or metastatic head and neck squamous cell, hepatocellular, melanoma or renal cell carcinoma. Before TCR sequencing, CD4+ T cells and CD8+ T cells were sorted from peripheral blood as separate populations.

To sequence the TCRbeta CDR3 region, genomic DNA was isolated from the sorted cells. The immunoSEQ Assay was used for sequencing of TCRbeta CDR3 regions. What TCRdb holds here is the immuneACCESS table cut down to in-frame rearrangements. Part of the clones is not present; checked against another copy, under half of the missing clones reflect an unresolved V gene, and the others are unexplained. The sample table shows about 76,000 clones, and around nine tenths are seen once. The ten most abundant clones make up 2.5% of the sample. What the authors observed across the whole study: After ivuxolimab, more expanded clones were found on average in CD8+ T cells than in CD4+ T cells. Clonal expansion of both CD4+ and CD8+ blood T cells was observed from baseline to week 6 at doses 0.1 to 3.0 mg/kg. The antigen specificity of the peripheral T cells that underwent clonal expansion was not determined. Low levels of normalized T-cell clonal expansion were also seen in some patients who did not respond. In the 0.1-3.0 mg/kg groups, partial responders were among the patients with the lowest normalized peripheral clonal expansion, particularly in CD8+ T cells.

This TCR was sampled from an adult with an advanced solid tumor such as melanoma, head and neck, liver or kidney cancer. The chain employs TRBV4-2 and TRBJ1-2, with 7 central nucleotides matching TRBD1. The sample in question was CD4+ or CD8+ T cells sorted from blood, obtained in a trial of the OX40 agonist ivuxolimab. The DNA reads TGTGCCAGCAGCCACTTGGAACGGGACAGCGGTGGCTACACCTTC. Its coded protein is CASSHLERDSGGYTF.